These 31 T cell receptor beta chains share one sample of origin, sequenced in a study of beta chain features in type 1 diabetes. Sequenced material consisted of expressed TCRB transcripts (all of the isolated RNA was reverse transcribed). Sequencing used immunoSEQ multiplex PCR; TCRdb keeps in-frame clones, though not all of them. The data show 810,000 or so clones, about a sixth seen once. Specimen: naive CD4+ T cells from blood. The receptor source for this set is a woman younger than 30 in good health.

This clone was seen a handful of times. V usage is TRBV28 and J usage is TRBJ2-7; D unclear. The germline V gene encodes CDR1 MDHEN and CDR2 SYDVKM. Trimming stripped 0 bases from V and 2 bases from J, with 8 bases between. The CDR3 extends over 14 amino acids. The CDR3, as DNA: TGTGCCAGCAGTTTATGGGTCACAGCCTACGAGCAGTACTTC. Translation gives CASSLWVTAYEQYF.

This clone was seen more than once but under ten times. The chain's CDR3 is CASSPYPGGAEAFF. The CDR3 DNA is TGTGCCAGCTCACCCTATCCGGGGGGTGCTGAAGCTTTCTTT. J is TRBJ1-1 and V is TRBV18, with TRBD1 as a possible D gene (5 bases). The V end was cut by 3 bases, the J end by 6 bases, with 14 bases between. CDR3 length: 14 residues. Germline CDR1 KGHSH, CDR2 LQKENI.

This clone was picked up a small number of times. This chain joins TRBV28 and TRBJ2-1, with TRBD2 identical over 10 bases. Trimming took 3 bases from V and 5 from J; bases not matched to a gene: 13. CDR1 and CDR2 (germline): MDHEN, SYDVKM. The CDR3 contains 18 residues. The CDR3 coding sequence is TGTGCCAGCAGTTTCTGGCTAGCGGGAGAATGGGGGAACAATGAGCAGTTCTTC. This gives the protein CASSFWLAGEWGNNEQFF.

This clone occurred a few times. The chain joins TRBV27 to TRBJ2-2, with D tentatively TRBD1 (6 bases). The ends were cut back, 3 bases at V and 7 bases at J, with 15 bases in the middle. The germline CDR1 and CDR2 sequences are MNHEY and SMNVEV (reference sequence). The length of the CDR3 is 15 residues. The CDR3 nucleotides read TGTGCCAGCAGTTTCGACAGGTCCTGGCGCGGGGAGCTGTTTTTT. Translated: CASSFDRSWRGELFF.

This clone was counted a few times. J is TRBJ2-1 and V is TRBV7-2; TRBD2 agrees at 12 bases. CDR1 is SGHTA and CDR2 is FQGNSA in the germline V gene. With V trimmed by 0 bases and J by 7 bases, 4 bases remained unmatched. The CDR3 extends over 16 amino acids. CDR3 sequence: CASSLAATSGSNEQFF. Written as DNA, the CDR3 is TGTGCCAGCAGCTTAGCCGCGACTAGCGGGAGTAATGAGCAGTTCTTC.

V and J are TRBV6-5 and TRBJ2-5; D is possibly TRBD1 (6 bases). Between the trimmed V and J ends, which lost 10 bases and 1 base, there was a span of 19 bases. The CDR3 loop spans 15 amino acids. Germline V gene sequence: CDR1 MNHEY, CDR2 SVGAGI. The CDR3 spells CATMSGEDLQETQYF. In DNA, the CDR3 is TGTGCCACGATGTCAGGGGAAGACCTCCAAGAGACCCAGTACTTC.

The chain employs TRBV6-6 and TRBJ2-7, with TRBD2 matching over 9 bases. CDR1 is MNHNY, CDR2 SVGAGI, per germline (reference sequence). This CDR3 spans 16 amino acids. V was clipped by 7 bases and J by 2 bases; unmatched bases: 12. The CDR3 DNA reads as TGTGCCAGCAAAGAGCGGCCGACTAGCGGAACCTACGAGCAGTACTTC. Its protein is CASKERPTSGTYEQYF.

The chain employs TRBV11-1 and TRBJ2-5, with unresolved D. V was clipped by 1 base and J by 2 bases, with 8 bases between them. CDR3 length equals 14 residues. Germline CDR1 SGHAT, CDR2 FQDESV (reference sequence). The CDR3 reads CASSLGGTQETQYF. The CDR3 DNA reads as TGTGCCAGCAGCTTAGGTGGCACACAAGAGACCCAGTACTTC.

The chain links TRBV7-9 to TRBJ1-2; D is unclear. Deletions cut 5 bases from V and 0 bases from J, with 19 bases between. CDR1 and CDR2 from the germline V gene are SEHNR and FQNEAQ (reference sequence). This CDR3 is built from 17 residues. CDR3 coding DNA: TGTGCCAGCAGCGACGGGGTGGTAGGAGATCCTAACTATGGCTACACCTTC. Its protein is CASSDGVVGDPNYGYTF.

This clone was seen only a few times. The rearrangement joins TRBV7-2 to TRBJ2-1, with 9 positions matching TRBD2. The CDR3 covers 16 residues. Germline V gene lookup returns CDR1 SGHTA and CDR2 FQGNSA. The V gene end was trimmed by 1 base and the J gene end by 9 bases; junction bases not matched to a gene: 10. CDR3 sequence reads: CASSLGVTSGPLEQFF. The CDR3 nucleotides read TGTGCCAGCAGCTTAGGAGTCACTAGCGGGCCCCTTGAGCAGTTCTTC.

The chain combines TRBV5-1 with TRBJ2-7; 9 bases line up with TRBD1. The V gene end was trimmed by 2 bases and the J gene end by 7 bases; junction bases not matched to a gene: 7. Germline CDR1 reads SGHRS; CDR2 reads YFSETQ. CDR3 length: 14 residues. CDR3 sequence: CASSFGQGTGEQYF. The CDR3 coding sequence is TGCGCCAGCAGCTTCGGACAGGGGACGGGAGAGCAGTACTTC.

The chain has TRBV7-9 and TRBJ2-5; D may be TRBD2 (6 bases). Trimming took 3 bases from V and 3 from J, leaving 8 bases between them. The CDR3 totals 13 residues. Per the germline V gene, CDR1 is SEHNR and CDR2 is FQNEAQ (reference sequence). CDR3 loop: CASSFPGEETQYF. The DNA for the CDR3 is TGTGCCAGCAGCTTTCCGGGGGAAGAGACCCAGTACTTC.

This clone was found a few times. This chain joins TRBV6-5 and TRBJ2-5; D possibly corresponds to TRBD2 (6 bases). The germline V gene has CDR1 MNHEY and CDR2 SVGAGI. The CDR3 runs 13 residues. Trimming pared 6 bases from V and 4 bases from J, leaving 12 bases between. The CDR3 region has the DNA TGTGCCAGCAGGTCTACTAGCCTAGAGACCCAGTACTTC. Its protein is CASRSTSLETQYF.

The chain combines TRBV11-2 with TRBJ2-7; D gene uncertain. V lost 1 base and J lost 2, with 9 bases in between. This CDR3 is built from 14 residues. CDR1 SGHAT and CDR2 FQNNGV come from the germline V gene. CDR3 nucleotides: TGTGCCAGCAGCTTAGTTGCGTCCGCCTACGAGCAGTACTTC. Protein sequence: CASSLVASAYEQYF.

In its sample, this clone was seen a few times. CDR3 sequence reads: CSASLGGGYTF. The CDR3 bases are TGCAGTGCTAGTTTGGGGGGCGGCTACACCTTC. This rearrangement joins TRBV20-1 to TRBJ1-2, with D perhaps matching TRBD1 (6 bases). The ends were cut back, 3 bases at V and 8 bases at J, with 10 bases in the middle. The CDR3 is 11 residues long. CDR1 is DFQATT, CDR2 SNEGSKA, per germline (reference sequence).

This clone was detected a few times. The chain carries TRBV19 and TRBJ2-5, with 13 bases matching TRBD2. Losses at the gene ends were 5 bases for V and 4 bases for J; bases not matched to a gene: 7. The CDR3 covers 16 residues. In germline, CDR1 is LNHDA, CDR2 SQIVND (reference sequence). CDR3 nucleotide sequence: TGTGCCAGTAGTTTTACAGGACTAGCGGGAGTAGAGACCCAGTACTTC. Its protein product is CASSFTGLAGVETQYF.

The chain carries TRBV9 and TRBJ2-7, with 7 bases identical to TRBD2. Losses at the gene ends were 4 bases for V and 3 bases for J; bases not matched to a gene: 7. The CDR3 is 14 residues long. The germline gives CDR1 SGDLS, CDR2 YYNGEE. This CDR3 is CASSSRGGSYEQYF. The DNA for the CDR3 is TGTGCCAGCAGCTCTAGGGGCGGGAGCTACGAGCAGTACTTC.

CDR3 amino acids: CASSAGTYEQYF. In nucleotides, the CDR3 is TGTGCCAGCAGTGCGGGTACCTACGAGCAGTACTTC. This chain joins TRBV6-1 and TRBJ2-5; the D is unclear. The J call may be wrong; the DNA end is better matched by TRBJ2-7. The CDR3 is 12 residues long. From germline, CDR1 is MNHNS and CDR2 SASEGT.

CDR3 amino acids: CASSIDRGHNYGYTF. In nucleotides, the CDR3 is TGTGCCAGTAGTATAGATAGAGGACATAACTATGGCTACACCTTC. V usage is TRBV19 and J usage is TRBJ1-2; maybe TRBD1 (5 bases). The V gene lost 0 bases and the J gene lost 1 base, with 9 bases spanning the gap. The germline V gene encodes CDR1 LNHDA and CDR2 SQIVND (reference sequence). The CDR3 loop spans 15 amino acids.

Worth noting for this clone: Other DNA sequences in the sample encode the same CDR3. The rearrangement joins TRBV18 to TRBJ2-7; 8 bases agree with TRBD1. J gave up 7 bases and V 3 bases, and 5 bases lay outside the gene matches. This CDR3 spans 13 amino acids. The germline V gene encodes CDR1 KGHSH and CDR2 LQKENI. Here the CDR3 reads CASSPGQGSEQYF. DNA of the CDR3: TGTGCCAGCTCACCCGGACAGGGCTCGGAGCAGTACTTC.

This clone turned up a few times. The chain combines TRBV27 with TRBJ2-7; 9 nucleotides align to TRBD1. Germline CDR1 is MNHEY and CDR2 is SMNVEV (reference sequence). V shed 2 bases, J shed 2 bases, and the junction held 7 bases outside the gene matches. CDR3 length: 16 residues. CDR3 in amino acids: CASSLGAGTGTYEQYF. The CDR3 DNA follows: TGTGCCAGCAGTTTAGGGGCCGGGACAGGGACCTACGAGCAGTACTTC.

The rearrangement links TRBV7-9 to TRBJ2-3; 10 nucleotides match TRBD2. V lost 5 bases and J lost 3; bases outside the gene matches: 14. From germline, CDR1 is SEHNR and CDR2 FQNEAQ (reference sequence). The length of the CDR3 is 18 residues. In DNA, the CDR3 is TGTGCCAGCAGCCCCCAGCGGGAGGGCAGTCGGAAAACAGATACGCAGTATTTT. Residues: CASSPQREGSRKTDTQYF.

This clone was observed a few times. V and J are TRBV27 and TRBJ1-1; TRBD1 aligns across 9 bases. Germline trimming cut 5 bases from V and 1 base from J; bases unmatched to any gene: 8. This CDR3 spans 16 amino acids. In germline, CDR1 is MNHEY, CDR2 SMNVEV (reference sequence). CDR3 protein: CASSPDRGWTNTEAFF. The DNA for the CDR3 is TGTGCCAGCAGTCCAGACAGGGGGTGGACGAACACTGAAGCTTTCTTT.

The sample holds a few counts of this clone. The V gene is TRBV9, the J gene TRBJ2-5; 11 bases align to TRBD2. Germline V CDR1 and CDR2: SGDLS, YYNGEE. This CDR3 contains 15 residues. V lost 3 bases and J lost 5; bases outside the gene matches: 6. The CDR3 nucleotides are TGTGCCAGCAGCGCTAGCGGGAGGCGAGACGAGACCCAGTACTTC. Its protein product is CASSASGRRDETQYF.

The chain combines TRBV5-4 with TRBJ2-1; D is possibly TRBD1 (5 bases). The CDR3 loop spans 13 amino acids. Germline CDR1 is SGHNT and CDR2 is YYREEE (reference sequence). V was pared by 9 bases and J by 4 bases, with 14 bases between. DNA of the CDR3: TGTGCCACCGGACACTGGGATTACAATGAGCAGTTCTTC. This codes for CATGHWDYNEQFF.

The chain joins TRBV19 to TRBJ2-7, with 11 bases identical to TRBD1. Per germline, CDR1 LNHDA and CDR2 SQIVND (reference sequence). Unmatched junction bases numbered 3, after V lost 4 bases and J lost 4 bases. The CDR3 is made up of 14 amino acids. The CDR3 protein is CASSTGTGGYEQYF. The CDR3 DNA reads TGTGCCAGTAGTACTGGGACAGGGGGATACGAGCAGTACTTC.

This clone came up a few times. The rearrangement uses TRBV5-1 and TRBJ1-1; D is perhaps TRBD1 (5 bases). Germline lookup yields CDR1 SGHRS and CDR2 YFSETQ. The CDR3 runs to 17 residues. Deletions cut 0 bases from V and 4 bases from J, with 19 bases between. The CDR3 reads CASSLAGGGAVGTEAFF. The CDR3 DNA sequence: TGCGCCAGCAGCTTGGCCGGAGGAGGGGCGGTTGGCACTGAAGCTTTCTTT.

The CDR3 reads CASGIPGTGQYEQYF. In nucleotides, the CDR3 is TGTGCCAGCGGTATCCCCGGGACAGGGCAGTACGAGCAGTACTTC. The chain uses TRBV6-5 and TRBJ2-7; 9 bases are shared with TRBD1. The V and J ends lost 8 bases and 4 bases, in that order; junction bases with no gene match: 12. Per the germline V gene, CDR1 is MNHEY and CDR2 is SVGAGI. The CDR3 length is 15 residues.

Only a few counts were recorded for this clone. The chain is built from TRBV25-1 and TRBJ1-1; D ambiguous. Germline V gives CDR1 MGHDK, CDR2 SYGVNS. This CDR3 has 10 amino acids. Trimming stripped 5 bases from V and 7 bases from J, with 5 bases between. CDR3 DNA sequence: TGTGCCAGCAGTACGGTTGAAGCTTTCTTT. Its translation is CASSTVEAFF.

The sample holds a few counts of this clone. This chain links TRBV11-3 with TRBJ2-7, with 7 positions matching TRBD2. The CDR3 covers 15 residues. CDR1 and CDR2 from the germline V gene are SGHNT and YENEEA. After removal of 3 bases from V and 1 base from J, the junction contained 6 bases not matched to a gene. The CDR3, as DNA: TGTGCCAGCAGCTTTGCTAGCGGCCCTTCCTACGAGCAGTACTTC. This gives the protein CASSFASGPSYEQYF. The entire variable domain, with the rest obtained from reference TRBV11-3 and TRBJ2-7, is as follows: EAGVVQSPRYKIIEKKQPVAFWCNPISGHNTLYWYLQNLGQGPELLIRYENEEAVDDSQLPKDRFSAERLKGVDSTLKIQPAELGDSAVYLCASSFASGPSYEQYFGPGTRLTVT.

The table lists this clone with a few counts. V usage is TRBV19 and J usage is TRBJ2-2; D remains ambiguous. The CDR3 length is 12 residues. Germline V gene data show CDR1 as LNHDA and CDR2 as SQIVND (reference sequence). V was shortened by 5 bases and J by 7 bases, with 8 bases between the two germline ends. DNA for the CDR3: TGTGCCAGTAGTGCCTCGGGCGGGGAGCTGTTTTTT. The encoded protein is CASSASGGELFF.